Below, 28 T cell receptor beta chains from the same sample are listed, as sequenced in a study of shared clonotypes between healthy human individuals. The data were produced by immunoSEQ multiplex PCR, yet TCRdb's version contains in-frame clones alone and is incomplete. This table holds about 600,000 clones, around 95% found once. CD45RO-negative, CCR7-positively selected cells formed the naive CD8 fraction, excluding terminally differentiated effector memory CD45RA+ cells. The specimen sequenced was naive CD8+ T cells sorted from blood. These receptors originate from a woman between 25 and 40 years old in good health.

DNA of the CDR3: TGTGCTTCATCCGAGGACAGGGATAATGAAAAACTGTTTTTT. Translation gives CASSEDRDNEKLFF. The chain joins TRBV7-8 to TRBJ1-4, with 8 bases identical to TRBD1. Germline V gene data show CDR1 as SGHVS and CDR2 as FQNEAQ. The CDR3 sequence is 14 residues long.

The J gene is TRBJ2-3, the V gene TRBV27, with TRBD1 as a possible D gene (5 bases). From germline, CDR1 is MNHEY and CDR2 SMNVEV (reference sequence). Trimming took 2 bases from V and 1 from J, leaving 7 bases between them. There are 14 residues in the CDR3. This chain's CDR3 is CASSLLQGTDTQYF. CDR3 in DNA: TGTGCCAGCAGTTTACTACAGGGCACAGATACGCAGTATTTT.

The rearrangement uses TRBV27 and TRBJ2-3, with 10 bases that match TRBD2. The J segment lost 5 bases and the V segment lost 3 bases, leaving 5 bases of the junction unmatched. Germline CDR1 reads MNHEY; CDR2 reads SMNVEV (reference sequence). CDR3 size: 15 residues. Here the CDR3 reads CASSFSSGSLDTQYF. CDR3 coding DNA: TGTGCCAGCAGTTTCTCTAGCGGGAGTTTAGATACGCAGTATTTT.

Here the CDR3 DNA reads TGTGCCAGCACCGACGTAGGGGAGGATGGCTACACCTTC. This encodes CASTDVGEDGYTF. The chain uses TRBV28 and TRBJ1-2, with D perhaps TRBD1 (5 bases). V lost 7 bases, J lost 6 bases, and 15 bases lay in between. The CDR3 extends over 13 amino acids. The germline V gene has CDR1 MDHEN and CDR2 SYDVKM.

The chain joins TRBV7-9 to TRBJ2-7, with 10 bases aligning to TRBD2. CDR3 size: 18 residues. After removal of 5 bases from V and 3 bases from J, the junction contained 16 bases not matched to a gene. Germline CDR1 SEHNR, CDR2 FQNEAQ (reference sequence). CDR3 in amino acids: CASSPKSGTSENFYEQYF. In DNA, the CDR3 is TGTGCCAGCAGCCCCAAAAGCGGGACTAGCGAAAACTTCTACGAGCAGTACTTC.

This sequence joins TRBV4-2 and TRBJ2-1; TRBD2 aligns across 8 bases. Looked up from germline, CDR1 is LGHNA and CDR2 is YNFKEQ. Losses at the gene ends were 1 base for V and 14 bases for J; bases not matched to a gene: 7. The CDR3 contains 13 residues. The CDR3: CASSQVGTRGEFF. In nucleotides, the CDR3 is TGTGCCAGCAGCCAAGTGGGGACTAGGGGGGAGTTCTTC.

The chain carries TRBV7-8 and TRBJ2-5; the match to TRBD1 covers 7 bases. This CDR3 is 18 amino acids long. Germline V gives CDR1 SGHVS, CDR2 FQNEAQ. V shed 8 bases, J shed 5 bases, and the junction held 23 bases outside the gene matches. CDR3: CASYQYITRQGKSETQYF. CDR3 coding DNA: TGTGCCAGCTACCAATATATTACGCGACAGGGAAAGTCGGAGACCCAGTACTTC.

J is TRBJ1-2 and V is TRBV10-3, with 7 positions matching TRBD1. CDR3 size: 15 residues. Unmatched junction bases numbered 12, after V lost 3 bases and J lost 8 bases. In germline, CDR1 is ENHRY, CDR2 SYGVKD. CDR3 DNA sequence: TGTGCCATCAGTGAATTGGGGGTCGGGACAGAAGGCTACACCTTC. The encoded protein is CAISELGVGTEGYTF.

In this sample, this clone turned up once. The V gene is TRBV7-2, the J gene TRBJ1-2; TRBD1 is a possible D gene (5 bases). Germline CDR1 reads SGHTA; CDR2 reads FQGNSA. Trimming pared 8 bases from V and 8 bases from J, leaving 18 bases between. This CDR3 is 13 amino acids long. The CDR3 reads CASGANGRDGYTF. The CDR3 bases are TGTGCCAGCGGTGCAAACGGCAGGGACGGCTACACCTTC.

V is TRBV5-8 and J is TRBJ1-1; no firm D call. The CDR3 contains 14 residues. The germline V and J ends were trimmed by 4 bases and 4 bases, with 14 bases remaining between them. The germline V gene has CDR1 SGHTS and CDR2 YDEGEE. The CDR3 nucleotides read TGTGCCAGCAGCCTGCACCCTGGTGGCACTGAAGCTTTCTTT. The encoded protein is CASSLHPGGTEAFF.

The chain has TRBV29-1 and TRBJ2-6; the match to TRBD2 covers 8 bases. V trimming: 7 bases; J trimming: 0 bases; junction bases outside the gene matches: 5. The germline V gene has CDR1 SQVTM and CDR2 ANQGSEA. The CDR3 covers 15 residues. The CDR3 sequence: CSAQSGSSGANVLTF. The CDR3, as DNA: TGCAGCGCTCAAAGCGGGAGCTCTGGGGCCAACGTCCTGACTTTC.

The rearrangement uses TRBV28 and TRBJ2-5; D is ambiguous. V shed 5 bases and J shed 2 bases, with 15 bases lying between them. The CDR3 consists of 15 residues. Germline loops: CDR1 MDHEN, CDR2 SYDVKM. This chain's CDR3 is CASSHYDSKQETQYF. CDR3 in DNA: TGTGCCAGCAGTCACTATGACTCGAAACAAGAGACCCAGTACTTC.

This chain uses TRBV7-8 with TRBJ2-7, with a possible D match to TRBD2 (6 bases). Deletions cut 3 bases from V and 6 bases from J, with 9 bases between. CDR1 and CDR2 (germline): SGHVS, FQNEAQ. CDR3 length: 12 amino acids. The CDR3 reads CASSFYGSEQYF. DNA of the CDR3: TGTGCCAGCAGCTTTTACGGGAGCGAGCAGTACTTC.

The chain has TRBV11-1 and TRBJ2-7, with TRBD2 identical over 10 bases. V lost 5 bases to trimming and J lost 5 bases; unmatched junction nucleotides: 12. The CDR3 is 16 amino acids. Germline CDR1 reads SGHAT; CDR2 reads FQDESV (reference sequence). The CDR3 is CASSDPNSGRAHEQYF. DNA for the CDR3: TGTGCCAGCAGCGACCCCAACAGCGGGAGGGCCCACGAGCAGTACTTC. The variable domain in full, completed from reference TRBV11-1 and TRBJ2-7, reads EAEVAQSPRYKITEKSQAVAFWCDPISGHATLYWYRQILGQGPELLVQFQDESVVDDSQLPKDRFSAERLKGVDSTLKIQPAELGDSAMYLCASSDPNSGRAHEQYFGPGTRLTVT.

This sequence joins TRBV6-5 and TRBJ2-1; a weak D match, TRBD2 (5 bases). CDR3 length equals 13 residues. Germline V gene lookup returns CDR1 MNHEY and CDR2 SVGAGI. V lost 0 bases and J lost 6, with 6 bases in between. The CDR3 nucleotides read TGTGCCAGCAGTTACTCTAGCGCCAATGAGCAGTTCTTC. Protein product: CASSYSSANEQFF.

The J gene is TRBJ2-3, the V gene TRBV19, with 12 nucleotides matching TRBD2. Germline CDR1 is LNHDA and CDR2 is SQIVND (reference sequence). The V and J ends lost 5 bases and 12 bases, in that order; junction bases with no gene match: 6. This CDR3 has 13 residues. This CDR3 is CASSFIGLAGQYF. CDR3 coding DNA: TGTGCCAGTAGTTTCATAGGACTAGCGGGACAGTATTTT.

The chain is built from TRBV7-7 and TRBJ2-3; TRBD2 might be the D (6 bases). V lost 0 bases to trimming and J lost 1 base, with 11 bases between them. The CDR3 extends over 16 amino acids. CDR1 is SSHAT and CDR2 is FNYEAQ in the germline V gene (reference sequence). The CDR3 bases are TGTGCCAGCAGCTTAGCGCTGGGAGGAGGCACAGATACGCAGTATTTT. Protein product: CASSLALGGGTDTQYF. Variable domain in full (rest from reference TRBV7-7 and TRBJ2-3): GAGVSQSPRYKVTKRGQDVTLRCDPISSHATLYWYQQALGQGPEFLTYFNYEAQPDKSGLPSDRFSAERPEGSISTLTIQRTEQRDSAMYRCASSLALGGGTDTQYFGPGTRLTVL.

CDR3 sequence reads: CAISDYQDEQFF. As DNA, the CDR3 is TGTGCCATCAGTGATTACCAAGATGAGCAGTTCTTC. V gene TRBV10-3 combines with J gene TRBJ2-1; D is uncertain. The V end was cut by 3 bases, the J end by 8 bases, with 8 bases between. The length of the CDR3 is 12 residues. The germline CDR1 and CDR2 sequences are ENHRY and SYGVKD.

The chain joins TRBV30 to TRBJ1-5, with TRBD1 matching over 10 bases. The germline CDR1 and CDR2 sequences are GTSNPN and SVGIG (reference sequence). This CDR3 comprises 14 residues. The J segment lost 5 bases and the V segment lost 3 bases, leaving 4 bases of the junction unmatched. CDR3 loop: CAWSGGQGDQPQHF. CDR3 coding DNA: TGTGCCTGGAGCGGCGGACAGGGGGATCAGCCCCAGCATTTT.

V usage is TRBV19 and J usage is TRBJ2-7; 7 nucleotides agree with TRBD1. Trimming cost V 3 bases and J 0 bases; bases outside gene matches: 8. The CDR3 runs 16 residues. Germline CDR1 and CDR2: LNHDA and SQIVND (reference sequence). The CDR3 DNA follows: TGTGCCAGTAGTATGCACCCTCGGACAGGCTCCTACGAGCAGTACTTC. It codes for CASSMHPRTGSYEQYF.

The chain recombines TRBV4-2 with TRBJ2-1; 13 bases are a match to TRBD2. V shed 0 bases and J 5 bases; nucleotides not matched to a gene: 7. CDR1 LGHNA and CDR2 YNFKEQ come from the germline V gene. There are 18 residues in the CDR3. CDR3 loop: CASSQDLGLAGINNEQFF. The CDR3 nucleotides read TGTGCCAGCAGCCAAGATCTGGGACTAGCGGGGATTAACAATGAGCAGTTCTTC.

The chain recombines TRBV19 with TRBJ2-1; 7 bases align to TRBD2. Looked up from germline, CDR1 is LNHDA and CDR2 is SQIVND (reference sequence). V trimming: 6 bases; J trimming: 3 bases; junction bases outside the gene matches: 5. The CDR3 spans 14 residues. CDR3 loop: CASSAGVGYNEQFF. As DNA, the CDR3 is TGTGCCAGTAGCGCGGGAGTAGGCTACAATGAGCAGTTCTTC.

As regards this clone: The sample carries other DNA sequences with the same CDR3. The chain joins TRBV11-3 to TRBJ2-2; no reliable D call. Germline CDR1 reads SGHNT; CDR2 reads YENEEA. The CDR3 sequence is 11 residues long. V was pared by 3 bases and J by 8 bases, with 4 bases between. This CDR3 reads CASSLAGELFF. The CDR3 nucleotides read TGTGCCAGCAGCTTGGCAGGGGAGCTGTTTTTT. Together with reference TRBV11-3 and TRBJ2-2, the CDR3 gives the full variable domain: EAGVVQSPRYKIIEKKQPVAFWCNPISGHNTLYWYLQNLGQGPELLIRYENEEAVDDSQLPKDRFSAERLKGVDSTLKIQPAELGDSAVYLCASSLAGELFFGEGSRLTVL.

The J gene is TRBJ1-5, the V gene TRBV9; D is undetermined. Germline lookup yields CDR1 SGDLS and CDR2 YYNGEE. The V end lost 4 bases, the J end lost 3 bases, and 8 bases lay between the germline ends. The CDR3 covers 13 residues. CDR3 nucleotides: TGTGCCAGCAGCCCGGTCGACAATCAGCCCCAGCATTTT. It encodes CASSPVDNQPQHF.

The rearrangement uses TRBV29-1 and TRBJ2-3, with a possible D match to TRBD1 (5 bases). The ends were cut back, 1 base at V and 4 bases at J, with 15 bases in the middle. CDR1 and CDR2 from the germline V gene are SQVTM and ANQGSEA. The CDR3 runs to 15 residues. In DNA form, the CDR3 reads TGCAGCGTTGAAGGGGCCAGGGTTGTCCCAGATACGCAGTATTTT. It encodes CSVEGARVVPDTQYF.

The V gene is TRBV6-6, the J gene TRBJ2-7; weak D call: TRBD1 (5 bases). V lost 7 bases and J lost 4, with 17 bases in between. The CDR3 runs to 14 residues. Per the germline V gene, CDR1 is MNHNY and CDR2 is SVGAGI (reference sequence). The CDR3 loop is CASTANADRYEQYF. The DNA of the CDR3 is TGTGCCAGCACCGCGAACGCCGACAGATACGAGCAGTACTTC.

This chain joins TRBV11-2 and TRBJ2-7; 7 positions match TRBD1. The CDR3 length is 16 residues. J gave up 7 bases and V 3 bases, and 15 bases lay outside the gene matches. CDR1 is SGHAT, CDR2 FQNNGV, per germline. CDR3 residues: CASSFPTGPDTREQYF. In nucleotides, the CDR3 is TGTGCCAGCAGCTTCCCGACAGGGCCCGACACTCGTGAGCAGTACTTC.

V usage is TRBV4-1 and J usage is TRBJ2-1, with a possible D match to TRBD2 (6 bases). The V end lost 2 bases, the J end lost 0 bases, and 26 bases lay between the germline ends. Germline V CDR1 and CDR2: MGHRA, YSYEKL. CDR3 length: 21 amino acids. As DNA, the CDR3 is TGCGCCAGCAGCCAACTTATAGGGGCTTCAAATGGGGGGAGCTCCTACAATGAGCAGTTCTTC. Protein: CASSQLIGASNGGSSYNEQFF.